These T cell receptor beta chains were read from a single sample in a study of tumor and adjacent non-tumor tissue in lung cancer. Each CDR3 protein gets one entry after TCRdb re-called the multiplex PCR reads with MiXCR. The sample shows fewer than 90,000 distinct CDR3 sequences, under 80% of them seen only once. The sequenced material came from distant non-tumor lung tissue. The receptors were gathered from a woman in her fifties or sixties with non-small cell lung cancer. Each CDR3 is given with its conserved first and last residue. Where a row states a size, it is once, few, many or the class of an expanded clone; other rows omit it.

. | TRBJ2-3 | TRBV11-2 | 13 | CASNLDRAGTRYF
. | TRBJ2-2 | TRBV4-2 | 14 | CASALKRNTGELFF
many | TRBJ2-1 | TRBV6-5 | 17 | CAGRRASGRGGDNEQFF
. | TRBJ2-1 | TRBV28 | 14 | CVSVDRGHRNEQFF
. | TRBJ2-5 | TRBV6-1 | 13 | CANSIQLQETQYF
many | TRBJ2-5 | TRBV5-1 | 13 | CASSLEGQETQYF
many | TRBJ1-1 | TRBV5-1 | 13 | CASRGQGRAEAFF
. | TRBJ1-4 | TRBV6-5 | 13 | CASRYWSGEKLFF
. | TRBJ1-2 | TRBV29-1 | 18 | CNVEPPAGKGEKEWDYTF
. | TRBJ2-7 | TRBV6-1 | 11 | CDSSTPLPFRF
. | TRBJ1-4 | TRBV11-2 | 13 | CGSWDPYKEKPFF
many | TRBJ2-1 | TRBV12-5 | 15 | CASGPGSRGGNEQFF
. | TRBJ2-1 | TRBV28 | 16 | CASRGMAQSSYNGQFF
. | TRBJ2-2 | TRBV29-1 | 13 | CSGGLADIGELFF
once | TRBJ2-7 | TRBV14 | 19 | CASCQDGRVAKMATYEQYF
. | TRBJ2-6 | TRBV6-2/TRBV6-3 | 13 | CASTPDRANVLTF
. | TRBJ2-1 | TRBV4-1 | 15 | CASSPSGSVITEQFF
. | TRBJ2-1 | TRBV24-1 | 15 | CATSELGTGSNEQFF
. | TRBJ2-2 | TRBV5-6 | 17 | CASSLDPGPGRTRELFF
. | TRBJ2-7 | TRBV11-2 | 14 | CASCLTDNAYEQYF
. | TRBJ2-1 | TRBV10-3 | 12 | CATGTSENEQFF
many | TRBJ2-1 | TRBV5-8 | 16 | CASSLEVLVDENEQFF
hyperexpanded | TRBJ2-2 | TRBV12-3/TRBV12-4 | 16 | CASSLGTGTNTGELFF
. | TRBJ2-5 | TRBV4-1 | 15 | CAISQAQGPQGTQYF
. | TRBJ2-3 | TRBV4-1 | 15 | CASSQDGQGTDMQYF
. | TRBJ2-2 | TRBV5-1 | 16 | CASSLPAGRLTGELFF
. | TRBJ1-3 | TRBV10-3 | 18 | CAISESGGRFNYGNTIYF
. | TRBJ2-4 | TRBV6-2/TRBV6-3 | 14 | CVSRNPGQEDTQYF
many | TRBJ2-5 | TRBV29-1 | 14 | CSVETALRQETQYF
once | TRBJ2-1 | TRBV28 | 16 | CASRTTGEPYYNEQFF
. | TRBJ2-3 | TRBV4-1 | 15 | CASSQDGQGTDTQCF
. | TRBJ1-1 | TRBV6-5 | 13 | CASSTTSGSWVFF
. | TRBJ2-3 | TRBV30 | 15 | CAWSINGLVTDTQYF
. | TRBJ2-7 | TRBV28 | 15 | CASSLRLQGGYEQCF
once | TRBJ2-7 | TRBV6-5 | 16 | CASSSEIRGRPFEQYF
. | TRBJ2-1 | TRBV10-3 | 14 | CATLGADRHNEQFF
. | TRBJ1-1 | TRBV29-1 | 16 | CSVEGTPTALDAEVFF
. | TRBJ2-6 | TRBV6-2/TRBV6-3 | 17 | CSSSQSGAFSGANVLTF
many | TRBJ1-2 | TRBV20-1 | 13 | CSARDSFNYGYTF
. | TRBJ1-1 | TRBV6-2/TRBV6-3 | 13 | CVNSYSSDRIAFF
. | TRBJ1-1 | TRBV3-1 | 13 | CASSQAGVPEAFF